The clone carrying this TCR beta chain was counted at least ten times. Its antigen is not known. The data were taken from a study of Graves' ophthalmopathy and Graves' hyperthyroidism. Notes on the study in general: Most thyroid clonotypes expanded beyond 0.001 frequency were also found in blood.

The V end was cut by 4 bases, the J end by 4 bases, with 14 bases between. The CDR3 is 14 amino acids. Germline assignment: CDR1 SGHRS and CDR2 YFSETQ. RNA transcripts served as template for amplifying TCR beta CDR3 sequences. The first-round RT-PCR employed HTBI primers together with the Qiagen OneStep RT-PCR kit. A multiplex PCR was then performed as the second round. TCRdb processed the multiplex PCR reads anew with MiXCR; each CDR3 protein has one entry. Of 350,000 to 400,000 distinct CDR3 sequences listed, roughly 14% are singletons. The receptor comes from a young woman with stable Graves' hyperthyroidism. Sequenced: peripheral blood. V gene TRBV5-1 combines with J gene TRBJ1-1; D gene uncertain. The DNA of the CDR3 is TGCGCCAGCAGCAATGGCCTAGAGTCCACTGAAGCTTTCTTT. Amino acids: CASSNGLESTEAFF.